One sample yielded the 18 T cell receptor beta chains listed below, sequenced in a study of shared clonotypes between healthy human individuals. Using immunoSEQ multiplex PCR, the repertoire was profiled, and TCRdb retains in-frame clones only, with some absent. The sample contains some 1.1 million clones, 70% to 80% of which appear only once. Sequencing was performed on memory CD4+ T cells from PBMCs. Subset defined: CD45RA-negative fraction. The receptors shown here come from a man aged 18 to 29 in good health. Some clones in this sample may be carry-over from other donors' samples.

The genes are TRBV4-3 and TRBJ2-3; D uncertain. The V and J ends lost 3 bases and 4 bases respectively, with 5 bases between them. This CDR3 has 12 residues. Germline lookup yields CDR1 LGHNA and CDR2 YSLEER. This CDR3 is CASSHQADTQYF. The CDR3, as DNA: TGCGCCAGCAGCCACCAGGCAGATACGCAGTATTTT.

The chain carries TRBV7-9 and TRBJ2-6; 9 nucleotides line up with TRBD2. In germline, CDR1 is SEHNR, CDR2 FQNEAQ (reference sequence). Germline trimming cut 11 bases from V and 0 bases from J; bases unmatched to any gene: 11. This CDR3 contains 17 residues. This CDR3 reads CAPERRGGSSGANVLTF. The CDR3, as DNA: TGTGCCCCAGAACGGCGGGGGGGCAGCTCTGGGGCCAACGTCCTGACTTTC.

The rearrangement joins TRBV5-1 to TRBJ2-2; 9 bases are a match to TRBD1. The J segment lost 1 base and the V segment lost 0 bases, leaving 13 bases of the junction unmatched. Germline CDR1 reads SGHRS; CDR2 reads YFSETQ. The CDR3 has 20 residues. CDR3 sequence: CASSLVTGGSPSLNTGELFF. Here the CDR3 DNA reads TGCGCCAGCAGCTTGGTGACAGGGGGTTCGCCTTCTTTGAACACCGGGGAGCTGTTTTTT.

This clone was seen at least ten times. The rearrangement joins TRBV5-4 to TRBJ2-1, with D unresolved. Trimming stripped 7 bases from V and 0 bases from J, with 14 bases between. CDR1 SGHNT and CDR2 YYREEE come from the germline V gene (reference sequence). The length of the CDR3 is 15 residues. The CDR3 sequence: CASGHEMGSYNEQFF. The CDR3 DNA reads as TGTGCCAGCGGCCACGAGATGGGCTCCTACAATGAGCAGTTCTTC.

This clone was seen a handful of times. The sample contains more than one DNA sequence encoding this CDR3. The rearrangement joins TRBV6-5 to TRBJ2-3; possible D gene TRBD1, 5 bases. Trimming took off 2 bases at V and 3 bases at J, with 9 bases between the two ends. The CDR3 is 14 residues long. Germline CDR1 MNHEY, CDR2 SVGAGI. The CDR3: CASSYRQGTDTQYF. CDR3 nucleotide sequence: TGTGCCAGCAGTTACCGGCAGGGAACAGATACGCAGTATTTT.

This chain connects TRBV7-9 to TRBJ2-3; 10 bases line up with TRBD2. V gave up 5 bases and J gave up 4 bases; unmatched junction bases: 6. The CDR3 runs to 15 residues. In germline, CDR1 is SEHNR, CDR2 FQNEAQ (reference sequence). DNA of the CDR3: TGTGCCAGCAGCGGGAGCGGGAGGGCGGCAGATACGCAGTATTTT. Translated, it gives CASSGSGRAADTQYF.

The chain couples TRBV18 to TRBJ2-7; no definite D call. The germline V gene has CDR1 KGHSH and CDR2 LQKENI. The V and J ends lost 4 bases and 2 bases respectively, with 9 bases between them. This CDR3 has 13 amino acids. The CDR3 sequence is CASSQGPTYEQYF. CDR3 in DNA: TGTGCCAGCTCACAGGGTCCGACCTACGAGCAGTACTTC. Full variable domain (missing parts from reference TRBV18 and TRBJ2-7): NAGVMQNPRHLVRRRGQEARLRCSPMKGHSHVYWYRQLPEEGLKFMVYLQKENIIDESGMPKERFSAEFPKEGPSILRIQQVVRGDSAAYFCASSQGPTYEQYFGPGTRLTVT.

The chain employs TRBV5-1 and TRBJ2-6; D not resolved. In germline, CDR1 is SGHRS, CDR2 YFSETQ. The CDR3 runs to 15 residues. Trimming stripped 1 base from V and 2 bases from J, with 7 bases between. CDR3 sequence reads: CASSLNPAGANVLTF. The DNA for the CDR3 is TGCGCCAGCAGCTTGAACCCGGCTGGGGCCAACGTCCTGACTTTC.

This clone appeared a few times. The rearrangement uses TRBV2 and TRBJ1-4; tentative D call: TRBD1 (5 bases). With 5 bases removed from V and 10 bases from J, the gap between germline ends came to 17 bases. The germline CDR1 and CDR2 sequences are SNHLY and FYNNEI. The CDR3 has 14 amino acids. The DNA for the CDR3 is TGTGCCAGCAGTTATAGACAGCCCGAGGGAAAACTGTTTTTT. Translation gives CASSYRQPEGKLFF.

The gene calls are TRBV5-6 and TRBJ1-2, with TRBD1 matching 8 bases. CDR3 size: 13 residues. The germline V gene encodes CDR1 SGHDT and CDR2 YYEEEE. V trimming: 2 bases; J trimming: 11 bases; junction bases outside the gene matches: 8. CDR3 bases: TGTGCCAGCAGCTTACCAGGGGGCGAGGATTACACCTTC. Its protein product is CASSLPGGEDYTF.

The V and J genes are TRBV5-1 and TRBJ2-5, with a possible D match to TRBD1 (6 bases). Germline CDR1 SGHRS, CDR2 YFSETQ. Trimming removed 2 bases at V and 4 bases at J, with 12 bases between. This CDR3 has 14 residues. CDR3 loop: CASSLGQIRETQYF. The CDR3 coding sequence is TGCGCCAGCAGCTTAGGACAGATCCGAGAGACCCAGTACTTC.

The V and J genes are TRBV18 and TRBJ1-2; TRBD1 is a possible D gene (5 bases). Germline V CDR1 and CDR2: KGHSH, LQKENI. Trimming pared 2 bases from V and 6 bases from J, leaving 19 bases between. This CDR3 has 16 amino acids. As DNA, the CDR3 is TGTGCCAGCTCACCAATAGGATCAGGGTCGCCCAATGGCTACACCTTC. Translating it yields CASSPIGSGSPNGYTF.

Note on this clone: Different DNA sequences within this sample yield the same CDR3. V gene TRBV11-3 combines with J gene TRBJ2-1, with a weak D call TRBD2 (5 bases). The CDR3 length is 14 residues. CDR1 is SGHNT and CDR2 is YENEEA in the germline V gene. The ends were cut back, 1 base at V and 1 base at J, with 5 bases in the middle. The CDR3 reads CASSLGGSYNEQFF. In nucleotides, the CDR3 is TGTGCCAGCAGCTTAGGAGGGTCCTACAATGAGCAGTTCTTC.

The chain recombines TRBV5-1 with TRBJ2-3, with 10 bases lining up with TRBD2. The trim removed 0 bases at V and 5 bases at J, leaving 9 bases unmatched. This CDR3 comprises 17 residues. Germline assignment: CDR1 SGHRS and CDR2 YFSETQ. The DNA for the CDR3 is TGCGCCAGCAGCTTGGCCCCACTAGCGGGGAGCGAAGATACGCAGTATTTT. It is translated as CASSLAPLAGSEDTQYF.

The chain carries TRBV7-9 and TRBJ2-5; D possibly matches TRBD1 or TRBD2 (5 bases each). CDR3 length equals 15 residues. Trimming removed 1 base from V and 5 bases from J, with 14 bases in between. Germline lookup yields CDR1 SEHNR and CDR2 FQNEAQ (reference sequence). The CDR3 DNA sequence: TGTGCCAGCAGCTTAGGTGGGGGTATCCAGGAGACCCAGTACTTC. It encodes CASSLGGGIQETQYF.

This clone was recorded a few times. The V and J genes are TRBV6-4 and TRBJ1-1, with D perhaps TRBD1 (6 bases). The CDR3 extends over 15 amino acids. Germline assignment: CDR1 MRHNA and CDR2 SNTAGT. V lost 0 bases, J lost 10 bases, and 18 bases lay in between. The CDR3 bases are TGTGCCAGCAGTGACTCGGGCTCCACAGGGAGAGTAGCTTTCTTT. The encoded protein is CASSDSGSTGRVAFF.

The chain couples TRBV7-3 to TRBJ1-1, with a tentative D call TRBD1 (6 bases). The CDR3 is 16 residues long. V was trimmed by 1 base and J by 6 bases, leaving 18 bases between them. Germline V lookup: CDR1 SGHTA, CDR2 FQGTGA. Here the CDR3 reads CASSLKGRGPYSEAFF. CDR3 in DNA: TGTGCCAGCAGCTTAAAAGGCAGGGGACCTTACTCTGAAGCTTTCTTT.

CDR3 coding DNA: TGTGCCAGCAGCTTGCTGATAGCGGCAAACACCGGGGAGCTGTTTTTT. Translation: CASSLLIAANTGELFF. V and J are TRBV5-5 and TRBJ2-2; a possible D gene is TRBD2 (6 bases). This CDR3 has 16 amino acids. Trimming removed 1 base at V and 2 bases at J, with 12 bases between. CDR1 SGHKS and CDR2 YYEKEE come from the germline V gene (reference sequence).